This entry features one TCR beta chain sequence. Per germline, CDR1 SGHAT and CDR2 FQNNGV. V dropped 1 base and J dropped 5; count of bases not matched to a gene: 7. The CDR3 sequence is 17 residues long. This record belongs to a study of blood T cell repertoires in COVID-19. Study-wide background: Material from acute and convalescent COVID-19 was sourced from the United States, Italy and Spain. PBMCs, B-cell-depleted T cells, or T cells were the source of the cDNA or gDNA that made up the material.

Per the original data handling: Researchers report that nucleated cell counts were estimated from reference gene primer amplification. TCRdb's copy holds only in-frame clones and misses some; the assay was immunoSEQ multiplex PCR. V, J and clone size are taken as reported in that table, and D and trimming were inferred from the DNA itself. The sample shows around 80,000 clones, roughly 80% of them seen only once. The sequence derives from a human donor in a cohort sampled during active COVID-19. Sequences were obtained from peripheral blood. The chain couples TRBV11-2 to TRBJ2-5; 13 bases line up with TRBD2. CDR3 DNA sequence: TGTGCCAGCAGCTTAGCTTTACTAGCGGGGGGGCGGGAGACCCAGTACTTC. Protein sequence: CASSLALLAGGRETQYF.